What follows are 4 T cell receptor beta chains derived from one specimen sequenced in a study of monozygotic twins with cystic fibrosis. Clones were sequenced by immunoSEQ multiplex PCR, and TCRdb holds only the in-frame ones, with some missing. Of roughly 28,000 clones in the sample, approximately 86% were seen once. Input material: blood. These receptors were obtained from a girl aged 2 to 10 with cystic fibrosis.

The J gene is TRBJ2-1, the V gene TRBV7-8; 9 nucleotides line up with TRBD2. V was clipped by 2 bases and J by 8 bases; unmatched bases: 7. Germline V gene lookup returns CDR1 SGHVS and CDR2 FQNEAQ. The CDR3 is made up of 15 amino acids. The CDR3: CASSLSGLAGYEQFF. As DNA, the CDR3 is TGTGCCAGCAGCTTAAGCGGGCTAGCGGGATATGAGCAGTTCTTC.

This chain links TRBV25-1 with TRBJ2-2; 8 bases map to TRBD1. From germline, CDR1 is MGHDK and CDR2 SYGVNS. Trimming took 1 base from V and 4 from J; bases not matched to a gene: 5. This CDR3 has 16 amino acids. The DNA for the CDR3 is TGTGCCAGCAGTGAATGGGCAGGGGGCTTCACCGGGGAGCTGTTTTTT. It specifies CASSEWAGGFTGELFF.

This clone has a handful of counts. The chain links TRBV12-5 to TRBJ2-1, with a possible D match to TRBD1 (5 bases). CDR1 LGHNT and CDR2 FRNRAP come from the germline V gene. This CDR3 contains 13 residues. Trimming left V 1 base short and J 8 bases short, with 9 bases between. CDR3 nucleotide sequence: TGTGCTAGTGGTTTGGGGGTAGGGGATGAGCAGTTCTTC. Protein sequence: CASGLGVGDEQFF. Looking up the rest from reference TRBV12-5 and TRBJ2-1 gives the full variable domain: DARVTQTPRHKVTEMGQEVTMRCQPILGHNTVFWYRQTMMQGLELLAYFRNRAPLDDSGMPKDRFSAEMPDATLATLKIQPSEPRDSAVYFCASGLGVGDEQFFGPGTRLTVL.

The CDR3 sequence: CASKLTGGIYEQYF. DNA for the CDR3: TGTGCCTCCAAATTGACAGGGGGCATCTACGAGCAGTACTTC. The rearrangement links TRBV30 to TRBJ2-7; 10 positions match TRBD1. V dropped 7 bases and J dropped 3; count of bases not matched to a gene: 9. Germline assignment: CDR1 GTSNPN and CDR2 SVGIG (reference sequence). CDR3 size: 14 residues.